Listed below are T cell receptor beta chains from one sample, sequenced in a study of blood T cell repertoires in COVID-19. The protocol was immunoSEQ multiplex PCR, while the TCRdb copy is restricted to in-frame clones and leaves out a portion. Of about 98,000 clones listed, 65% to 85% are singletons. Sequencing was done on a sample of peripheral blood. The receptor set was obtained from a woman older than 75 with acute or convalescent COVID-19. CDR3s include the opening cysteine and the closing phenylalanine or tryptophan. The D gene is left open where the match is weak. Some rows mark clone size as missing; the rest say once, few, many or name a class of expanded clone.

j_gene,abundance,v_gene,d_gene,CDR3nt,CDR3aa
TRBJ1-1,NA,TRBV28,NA,TGTGCCAGCAGTGAAACCGGGACATACACTGAAGCTTTCTTT,CASSETGTYTEAFF
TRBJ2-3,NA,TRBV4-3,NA,TGCGCCAGCAGCCAAGGTGGGCAGTTGGCCGATACGCAGTATTTT,CASSQGGQLADTQYF
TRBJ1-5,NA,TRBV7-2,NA,TGTGCCAGCAGCCCCTTGCAGGGAGGGAGTCAGCCCCAGCATTTT,CASSPLQGGSQPQHF
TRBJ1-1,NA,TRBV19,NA,TGTGCCAGTAGTACCCAACCGGGACAAGTGAACACTGAAGTTTTCTTT,CASSTQPGQVNTEVFF
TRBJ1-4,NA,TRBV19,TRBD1,TGTGCCAGTAGTAGGCCCGGGACAGGGAATGAAAAACTGTTTTTT,CASSRPGTGNEKLFF
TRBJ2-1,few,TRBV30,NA,TGTGCCGGTAGGGGGGGCGGTAGAAATGAGCAGTTCTTC,CAGRGGGRNEQFF
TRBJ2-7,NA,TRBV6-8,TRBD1,TGTGCCAGCAGTTGCGGACAGGGGGGGACCTCCTACGAGCAGTACTTC,CASSCGQGGTSYEQYF
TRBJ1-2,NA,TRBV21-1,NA,TGTGCCAGCGAGGACAGGGGAGGGGACTATGGCTACACCTTC,CASEDRGGDYGYTF
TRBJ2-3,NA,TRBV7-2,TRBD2,TGTGCCAGCAGCTTAGCCATGCTAGCGGGCACAGATACGCAGTATTTT,CASSLAMLAGTDTQYF
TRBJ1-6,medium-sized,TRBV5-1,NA,TGCGCCAGCAGCTTGGCCCGGACAAGTGAGTCACCCCTCCACTTT,CASSLARTSESPLHF
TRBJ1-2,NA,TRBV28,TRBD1,TGTGCCAGCACCCCGGGACAGGAAAGAGGCTACACCTTC,CASTPGQERGYTF
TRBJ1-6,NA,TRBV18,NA,TGTGCCAGCTCACCAGGAGTTGGGGGCTCACCCCTCCACTTT,CASSPGVGGSPLHF
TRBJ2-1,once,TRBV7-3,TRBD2,TGTGCCAGCAGCTGGCGCGGGGGGCATAACAATGAGCAGTTCTTC,CASSWRGGHNNEQFF
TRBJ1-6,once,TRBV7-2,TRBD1,TGTGCCAGCAGCTTGGGACAGGGGGTCAATTCACCCCTCCACTTT,CASSLGQGVNSPLHF
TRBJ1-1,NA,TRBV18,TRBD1,TGTGCCAGCTCCGCGACAGGGCCGGACACTGAAGCTTTCTTT,CASSATGPDTEAFF
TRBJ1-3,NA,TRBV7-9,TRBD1,TGTGCCAGCAGCTTAGTGACAGGGTCTGGAAACACCATATATTTT,CASSLVTGSGNTIYF
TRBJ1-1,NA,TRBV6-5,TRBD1,TGTGCCAGCAGTTACCGACAGGGGGGGACTGAAGCTTTCTTT,CASSYRQGGTEAFF
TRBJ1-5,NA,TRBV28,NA,TGTGCCAGCAGTTGGAGACAGGATCTGTATCAGCCCCAGCATTTT,CASSWRQDLYQPQHF
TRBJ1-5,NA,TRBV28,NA,TGTGCCAGCAGACCTACAGGGTTGAGGCAGCCCCAGCATTTT,CASRPTGLRQPQHF
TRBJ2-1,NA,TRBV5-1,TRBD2,TGCGCCAGCAGCTTGAGGAGAGGGAGGGACAATGAGCAGTTCTTC,CASSLRRGRDNEQFF
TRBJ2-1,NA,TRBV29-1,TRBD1,TGCAGCGTTGAAAGGGACAGGGTTGGCAATGAGCAGTTCTTC,CSVERDRVGNEQFF
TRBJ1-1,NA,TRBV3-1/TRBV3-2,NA,TGTGCCAGCAGCCAGTCCTCCGGGGGGAACACTGAAGCTTTCTTT,CASSQSSGGNTEAFF
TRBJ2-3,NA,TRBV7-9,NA,TGTGCCAGCAGCTTACGGGGTGGTGCGGATACGCAGTATTTT,CASSLRGGADTQYF
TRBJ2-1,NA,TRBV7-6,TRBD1,TGTGCCAGCAGCCCCCTGACAGGGATTGAGCAGTTCTTC,CASSPLTGIEQFF
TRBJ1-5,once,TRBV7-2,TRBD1,TGTGCCAGCAGCCGGGACAGCCTGAATCAGCCCCAGCATTTT,CASSRDSLNQPQHF
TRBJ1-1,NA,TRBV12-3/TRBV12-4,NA,TGTGCCAGCAGACAACCCGCCGAGGGAGGTTTCTTT,CASRQPAEGGFF
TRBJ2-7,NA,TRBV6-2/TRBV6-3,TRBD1,TGTGCCAGCAGTTACACGGACAGGGGGGACGAGCAGTACTTC,CASSYTDRGDEQYF
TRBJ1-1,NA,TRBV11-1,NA,TGTGCCAGCAGCTTAGCGGGCGGGTCGGCGGGGAACACTGAAGCTTTCTTT,CASSLAGGSAGNTEAFF
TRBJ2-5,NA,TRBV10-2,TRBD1,TGCGCCAGCTTACCACCAACAGGGGGAGAGACCCAGTACTTC,CASLPPTGGETQYF
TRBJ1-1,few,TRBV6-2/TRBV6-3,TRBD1,TGTGCCAGCAGTTACGACAGGGTGTACACTGAAGCTTTCTTT,CASSYDRVYTEAFF
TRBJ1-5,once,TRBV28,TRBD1,TGTGCCAGCAGCAACAGGGGGCTCGGTCAGCCCCAGCATTTT,CASSNRGLGQPQHF
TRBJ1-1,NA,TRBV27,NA,TGTGCCAGCAGTTCCCCTGGGGCCTTGAACACTGAAGCTTTCTTT,CASSSPGALNTEAFF
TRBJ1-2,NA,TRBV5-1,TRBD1,TGCGCCAGCAGCATAACAGGGGACGACTATGGCTACACCTTC,CASSITGDDYGYTF
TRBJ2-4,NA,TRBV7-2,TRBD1,TGTGCCAGCAGCTCCACAACAGGGGGGCGAAACATTCAGTACTTC,CASSSTTGGRNIQYF
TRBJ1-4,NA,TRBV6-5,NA,TGTGCCAGCAGTCCGCGGGGATTGAGGAGTGAAAAACTGTTTTTT,CASSPRGLRSEKLFF
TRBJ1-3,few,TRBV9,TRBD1,TGTGCCAGCAGCGTAGTTACAGGGGAGGCCATATATTTT,CASSVVTGEAIYF
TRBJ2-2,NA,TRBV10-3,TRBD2,TGTGCCATCAGTGAGCTAGCGGGGGGAAGGAACACCGGGGAGCTGTTTTTT,CAISELAGGRNTGELFF
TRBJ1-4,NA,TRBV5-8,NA,TGTGCCAGCAGCCGAGGGGGGGTGGATGAAAAACTGTTTTTT,CASSRGGVDEKLFF
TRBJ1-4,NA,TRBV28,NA,TGTGCCAGCAGTTCCCCCCAGCCCGGGGAAAAAGAAAAACTGTTTTTT,CASSSPQPGEKEKLFF
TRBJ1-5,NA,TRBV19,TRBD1,TGTGCCAGTAGTGTACAGGGGGCAGGGCAGCCCCAGCATTTT,CASSVQGAGQPQHF
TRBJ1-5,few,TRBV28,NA,TGTGCCAGCAGAGGAGGGTTGGCGGGCGTCTCCAATCAGCCCCAGCATTTT,CASRGGLAGVSNQPQHF
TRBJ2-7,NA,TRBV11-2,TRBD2,TGTGCCAGCAGCGGGACTAGCGGGCCCTACGAGCAGTACTTC,CASSGTSGPYEQYF
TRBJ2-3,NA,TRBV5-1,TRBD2,TGCGCCAGCAGCTTACTAGCGGGGAACACAGATACGCAGTATTTT,CASSLLAGNTDTQYF
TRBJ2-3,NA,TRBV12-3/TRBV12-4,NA,TGTGCCAGCAAGATAGCCGATACGCAGTATTTT,CASKIADTQYF
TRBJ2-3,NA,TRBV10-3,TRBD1,TGTGCCATCGGGGGACAGGGAAAAACAGATACGCAGTATTTT,CAIGGQGKTDTQYF
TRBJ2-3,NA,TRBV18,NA,TGTGCCAGCTCATCCAGATCCCAGGGTTCCACAGATACGCAGTATTTT,CASSSRSQGSTDTQYF